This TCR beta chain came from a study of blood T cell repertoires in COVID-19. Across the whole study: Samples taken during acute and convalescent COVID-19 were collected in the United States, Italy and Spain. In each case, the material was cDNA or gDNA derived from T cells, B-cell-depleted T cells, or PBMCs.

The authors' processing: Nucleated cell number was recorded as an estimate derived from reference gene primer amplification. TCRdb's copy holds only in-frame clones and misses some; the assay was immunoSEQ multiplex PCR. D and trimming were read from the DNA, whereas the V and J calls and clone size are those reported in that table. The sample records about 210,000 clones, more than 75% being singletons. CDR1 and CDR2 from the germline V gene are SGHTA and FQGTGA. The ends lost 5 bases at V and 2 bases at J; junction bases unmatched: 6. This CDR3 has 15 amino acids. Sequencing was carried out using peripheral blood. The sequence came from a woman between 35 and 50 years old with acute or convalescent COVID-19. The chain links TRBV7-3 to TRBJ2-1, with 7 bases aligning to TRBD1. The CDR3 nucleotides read TGTGCCAGCAGCAGCCGACAGGGCCCCTACAATGAGCAGTTCTTC. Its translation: CASSSRQGPYNEQFF.